A selection of T cell receptor beta chains follows, all from one sample in a study of read filtering for tumor transcriptome and immune sequencing. Each CDR3 protein is one row after TCRdb ran MiXCR on the reads. This table has 35,000 to 50,000 distinct CDR3 sequences, around 21% appearing once. Sequenced: a population of CD138-negative cells sorted from bone marrow. Receptor source: a donor aged 40 or over with multiple myeloma. Each CDR3 is given with its conserved first and last residue. The D gene is left open where the match is weak. Only some rows state a clone size, as once, few, many or a class for expanded clones.

>TRBJ2-1|TRBV2|17|NA|many
CASSEPPGPRSYNEQFF
TGTGCCAGCAGTGAACCGCCCGGACCCCGCTCCTACAATGAGCAGTTCTTC
>TRBJ1-4|TRBV6-6|17|NA|many
CASSYPEYGPTNEKLFF
TGTGCCAGCAGTTACCCGGAATACGGACCAACTAATGAAAAACTGTTTTTT
>TRBJ2-1|TRBV23-1|16|NA|NA
CASSHTRDFIYNEQFF
TGCGCCAGCAGTCATACACGGGATTTCATCTACAATGAGCAGTTCTTC
>TRBJ1-4|TRBV20-1|15|NA|many
CSARPSRELNEKLFF
TGCAGTGCTAGACCTTCTCGGGAACTTAATGAAAAACTGTTTTTT
>TRBJ2-5|TRBV20-1|13|NA|NA
CSAGSGLQETQYF
TGCAGTGCGGGATCAGGGCTCCAAGAGACCCAGTACTTC
>TRBJ2-3|TRBV5-4|13|TRBD1|many
CASSYRGRSTQYF
TGTGCCAGCAGCTACAGGGGGAGGAGTACGCAGTATTTT
>TRBJ2-3|TRBV7-9|15|NA|NA
CASSLTGVYTDTQYF
TGTGCCAGCAGCTTAACGGGAGTGTACACAGATACGCAGTATTTT
>TRBJ2-5|TRBV18|15|NA|many
CASSGVPQNQETQYF
NA
>TRBJ2-3|TRBV29-1|14|TRBD2|many
CSARLAGASDTQYF
TGCAGCGCCAGACTAGCGGGAGCGTCAGATACGCAGTATTTT
>TRBJ2-7|TRBV30|13|TRBD1|few
CAWRPGTAYEQYF
TGTGCCTGGAGGCCCGGGACAGCCTACGAGCAGTACTTC
>TRBJ2-1|TRBV7-9|16|TRBD2|NA
CASSPVGSGYYNEQFF
TGTGCCAGCAGCCCCGTAGGTAGCGGGTATTACAATGAGCAGTTCTTC
>TRBJ2-1|TRBV28|15|NA|NA
CASSFSKGDYNEQFF
TGTGCCAGCAGTTTTAGTAAAGGGGACTACAATGAGCAGTTCTTC
>TRBJ2-7|TRBV20-1|15|NA|many
CSAFADVKTKYEQYF
TGCAGTGCTTTCGCCGACGTAAAGACTAAGTACGAGCAGTACTTC
>TRBJ1-2|TRBV28|14|TRBD1|many
CASSLGQGFYGYTF
TGTGCCAGCAGTTTGGGACAGGGCTTCTATGGCTACACCTTC
>TRBJ2-1|TRBV20-1|17|NA|many
CSARDFTGKGSYNEQFF
TGCAGTGCTAGAGATTTCACGGGAAAAGGCTCCTACAATGAGCAGTTCTTC
>TRBJ2-7|TRBV7-2|16|NA|few
CASSSRGGPEGYEQYF
TGTGCCAGCAGCTCCCGCGGAGGCCCAGAGGGATACGAGCAGTACTTC
>TRBJ1-1|TRBV30|14|NA|many
CAWSGAGASAEAFF
TGTGCCTGGAGTGGAGCGGGGGCTTCAGCTGAAGCTTTCTTT
>TRBJ2-2|TRBV2|15|TRBD2|many
CASSESGSETGELFF
TGTGCCAGCAGTGAAAGCGGGAGTGAGACCGGGGAGCTGTTTTTT
>TRBJ2-1|TRBV7-9|11|NA|many
CASSKINEQFF
TGTGCCAGCAGCAAGATAAATGAGCAGTTCTTC
>TRBJ1-4|TRBV29-1|15|TRBD1|NA
CSVGDRGPANEKLFF
TGCAGCGTTGGTGACAGGGGACCCGCTAATGAAAAACTGTTTTTT
>TRBJ1-5|TRBV6-2/TRBV6-3|14|NA|NA
CASSYGGTGQPQHF
TGTGCCAGCAGTTACGGGGGGACTGGTCAGCCCCAGCATTTT
>TRBJ2-3|TRBV4-3|15|TRBD2|many
CASSQVLAGVDTQYF
TGCGCCAGCAGCCAAGTACTAGCGGGTGTAGATACGCAGTATTTT
>TRBJ2-7|TRBV3-1|12|NA|many
CASSQDTLEQYF
TGTGCCAGCAGCCAAGATACCCTCGAGCAGTACTTC
>TRBJ2-5|TRBV5-5|14|TRBD1|many
CASSLDRGRETQYF
TGTGCCAGCAGCTTGGACAGGGGGCGAGAGACCCAGTACTTC
>TRBJ2-1|TRBV7-9|16|TRBD2|many
CASSPSGRDSYNEQFF
TGTGCCAGCAGCCCCTCCGGGAGGGACTCCTATAATGAGCAGTTCTTC
>TRBJ2-5|TRBV3-1|13|NA|NA
CASSQVPFRTQYF
TGTGCCAGCAGCCAGGTCCCCTTCAGGACCCAGTACTTC
>TRBJ2-7|TRBV28|13|NA|medium-sized
CASSSGQHYEQYF
TGTGCCAGCAGTTCGGGACAACACTACGAGCAGTACTTC
>TRBJ2-2|TRBV4-1|17|TRBD2|few
CASSQVGTSVNTGELFF
TGCGCCAGCAGCCAAGTCGGGACTAGCGTAAATACCGGGGAGCTGTTTTTT
>TRBJ1-5|TRBV6-5|17|NA|many
CASSFVDPIHSNQPQHF
TGTGCCAGCAGTTTCGTCGACCCTATCCATAGCAATCAGCCCCAGCATTTT
>TRBJ2-3|TRBV2|13|NA|many
CASSEGTADTQYF
TGTGCCAGCAGTGAAGGGACAGCAGATACGCAGTATTTT
>TRBJ1-5|TRBV14|14|NA|many
CASSQSSVIQPQHF
TGTGCCAGCAGCCAAAGTTCAGTCATCCAGCCCCAGCATTTT
>TRBJ2-6|TRBV14|14|NA|many
CASSNVGGANVLTF
TGTGCCAGCAGTAATGTTGGTGGGGCCAACGTCCTGACTTTC
>TRBJ1-1|TRBV29-1|14|NA|few
CSVDSPEVGTEAFF
TGCAGCGTAGATTCGCCGGAGGTGGGCACTGAAGCTTTCTTT
>TRBJ2-1|TRBV20-1|16|TRBD2|many
CSARAGTSGPYNEQFF
TGCAGTGCTAGAGCAGGGACTAGCGGACCTTACAATGAGCAGTTCTTC
>TRBJ1-4|TRBV20-1|16|TRBD1|NA
CSASDRGRSTNEKLFF
TGCAGTGCTTCCGACAGGGGGCGTTCAACTAATGAAAAACTGTTTTTT
>TRBJ2-4|TRBV7-9|17|NA|many
CASSLAAGSMAKNIQYF
TGTGCCAGCAGCTTAGCGGCCGGATCCATGGCCAAAAACATTCAGTACTTC
>TRBJ2-7|TRBV12-3/TRBV12-4|14|TRBD2|many
CASSPPAGGDEQYF
TGTGCCAGCAGTCCTCCAGCGGGAGGGGACGAGCAGTACTTC
>TRBJ2-3|TRBV7-9|14|NA|NA
CASSLAGASDTQYF
TGTGCCAGCAGCTTAGCGGGGGCTTCAGATACGCAGTATTTT
>TRBJ1-1|TRBV12-3/TRBV12-4|12|NA|once
CASNLGGAEAFF
TGTGCCAGCAACTTGGGAGGGGCTGAAGCTTTCTTT
>TRBJ1-1|TRBV5-1|15|TRBD1|many
CASSPSGGLNTEAFF
TGCGCCAGCAGCCCTTCAGGGGGCCTGAACACTGAAGCTTTCTTT
>TRBJ2-2|TRBV11-3|16|NA|NA
CASSPGHARDTGELFF
TGTGCCAGCAGTCCTGGACACGCGAGAGACACCGGGGAGCTGTTTTTT
>TRBJ2-1|TRBV4-2|15|NA|many
CASTQGPSSYNEQFF
TGTGCCAGCACCCAGGGACCAAGCTCCTACAATGAGCAGTTCTTC
>TRBJ2-3|TRBV7-2|17|NA|NA
CASSLNYGSVGTDTQYF
TGTGCCAGCAGCCTAAACTACGGGTCGGTGGGCACAGATACGCAGTATTTT
>TRBJ2-2|TRBV7-9|16|NA|many
CASSPLGVDFTGELFF
TGTGCCAGCAGCCCACTAGGGGTCGACTTTACCGGGGAGCTGTTTTTT
>TRBJ2-3|TRBV7-9|15|NA|few
CASSLAGTRGDTQYF
TGTGCCAGCAGCTTAGCTGGGACCCGCGGAGATACGCAGTATTTT
>TRBJ2-5|TRBV5-1|14|TRBD2|NA
CASSLGGDWETQYF
TGCGCCAGCTCCCTGGGAGGGGATTGGGAGACCCAGTACTTC
>TRBJ2-7|TRBV2|15|TRBD2|many
CASSPDSGSLYEQYF
TGTGCCAGCAGTCCTGATAGCGGGTCGCTCTACGAGCAGTACTTC
>TRBJ2-6|TRBV3-1|15|NA|NA
CASIQDPPGANLLTF
TGTGCCAGCATCCAGGACCCGCCTGGGGCCAACCTCCTGACTTTC
>TRBJ2-1|TRBV6-2/TRBV6-3|16|NA|medium-sized
CASSYTSIQGPNEQFF
TGTGCCAGCAGTTACACCTCTATTCAGGGGCCCAATGAGCAGTTCTTC
>TRBJ2-7|TRBV12-3/TRBV12-4|12|NA|many
CASSPSFHEQYF
TGTGCCAGCAGTCCTTCGTTCCACGAGCAGTACTTC